Below are 28 T cell receptor beta chains sequenced from a single sample in a study of cytomegalovirus exposure and HLA in healthy donors. The study ran its PCR with 60 Vbeta and 13 Jbeta primers. The assay was immunoSEQ multiplex PCR, and TCRdb's table has in-frame clones only and misses some. The sample includes approximately 110,000 clones, 70% to 85% seen only once; the top ten take 2.5%. Sequenced: PBMCs. These receptors were taken from a woman in her late teens or twenties in good health and CMV-seronegative.

The chain couples TRBV6-6 to TRBJ2-5; 10 nucleotides agree with TRBD2. The CDR3 is 14 residues long. Germline V gene data show CDR1 as MNHNY and CDR2 as SVGAGI (reference sequence). V shed 6 bases, J shed 5 bases, and the junction held 6 bases outside the gene matches. The CDR3 loop is CASRAGGPLETQYF. In DNA, the CDR3 is TGTGCCAGCAGAGCGGGAGGGCCGTTGGAGACCCAGTACTTC.

This chain connects TRBV30 to TRBJ1-3; D not resolved. Per the germline V gene, CDR1 is GTSNPN and CDR2 is SVGIG (reference sequence). The ends were cut back, 1 base at V and 1 base at J, with 14 bases in the middle. The CDR3 is 16 amino acids. The CDR3 DNA is TGTGCCTGGAGTGCTCACTCAGGTTTTTCTGGAAACACCATATATTTT. Amino acid sequence: CAWSAHSGFSGNTIYF.

The rearrangement joins TRBV18 to TRBJ2-5, with D maybe TRBD1 (7 bases). Germline assignment: CDR1 KGHSH and CDR2 LQKENI. Trimming left V 1 base short and J 5 bases short, with 14 bases between. The CDR3 loop spans 15 amino acids. CDR3 sequence: CASSPHRGGGETQYF. CDR3 nucleotides: TGTGCCAGCTCACCACACAGGGGAGGTGGGGAGACCCAGTACTTC.

The genes are TRBV28 and TRBJ2-5; D is ambiguous. V lost 5 bases and J 4 bases, leaving 5 bases between the germline ends. Germline V CDR1 and CDR2: MDHEN, SYDVKM. The CDR3 extends over 11 amino acids. In DNA form, the CDR3 reads TGTGCCAGCAGTCGGGTAGAGACCCAGTACTTC. Translating it yields CASSRVETQYF.

The V and J genes are TRBV28 and TRBJ2-5, with 10 bases identical to TRBD1. Germline CDR1 is MDHEN and CDR2 is SYDVKM. The J segment lost 5 bases and the V segment lost 7 bases, leaving 7 bases of the junction unmatched. The CDR3 runs to 14 residues. The CDR3 DNA reads as TGTGCCAGCACCGACGGGACAGGGGTGGAGACCCAGTACTTC. Amino acids: CASTDGTGVETQYF.

The rearrangement uses TRBV7-2 and TRBJ2-2, with 9 bases matching TRBD2. Germline V gene lookup returns CDR1 SGHTA and CDR2 FQGNSA. Trimming took 5 bases from V and 5 from J; bases not matched to a gene: 9. The CDR3 extends over 16 amino acids. CDR3 sequence (DNA): TGTGCCAGCAGCAAAAGACTAGCGGAGGGTACCGGGGAGCTGTTTTTT. Amino acid sequence: CASSKRLAEGTGELFF. The whole variable domain, filled in from reference TRBV7-2 and TRBJ2-2, reads GAGVSQSPSNKVTEKGKDVELRCDPISGHTALYWYRQSLGQGLEFLIYFQGNSAPDKSGLPSDRFSAERTGGSVSTLTIQRTQQEDSAVYLCASSKRLAEGTGELFFGEGSRLTVL.

The CDR3 DNA is TGTGCCAGCAGTCTTTACCCTAGACAGCCCAATCAGCCCCAGCATTTT. This translates into CASSLYPRQPNQPQHF. This chain links TRBV27 with TRBJ1-5; D possibly corresponds to TRBD1 (5 bases). Trimming pared 5 bases from V and 3 bases from J, leaving 17 bases between. Looked up from germline, CDR1 is MNHEY and CDR2 is SMNVEV (reference sequence). This CDR3 is built from 16 residues.

This clone occurred once. CDR3 amino acids: CASSGDRQSSYEQYF. The DNA of the CDR3 is TGTGCCAGTAGTGGCGACAGGCAGAGCTCCTACGAGCAGTACTTC. V gene TRBV19 combines with J gene TRBJ2-7, with a possible D match to TRBD1 (6 bases). The V end was cut by 5 bases, the J end by 0 bases, with 14 bases between. Germline-derived CDR1 and CDR2 are LNHDA and SQIVND (reference sequence). The CDR3 consists of 15 residues.

This rearrangement joins TRBV27 to TRBJ2-3, with 12 bases that match TRBD2. Unmatched junction bases numbered 7, after V lost 4 bases and J lost 5 bases. CDR3 length equals 16 residues. Germline lookup yields CDR1 MNHEY and CDR2 SMNVEV (reference sequence). CDR3 DNA: TGTGCCAGCAGTTCCTCTAGCGGGGGGGCGGGAGATACGCAGTATTTT. Translating gives CASSSSSGGAGDTQYF.

This clone was seen a handful of times. This chain joins TRBV7-9 and TRBJ2-3, with D possibly TRBD2 on 6 matching bases. The CDR3 is 17 amino acids. Germline V gene data show CDR1 as SEHNR and CDR2 as FQNEAQ (reference sequence). V was clipped by 5 bases and J by 6 bases, with 24 bases between them. CDR3 sequence: CASSQNLGGGFPDTQYF. CDR3 coding DNA: TGTGCCAGCAGCCAAAACCTAGGTGGGGGGTTCCCGGATACGCAGTATTTT.

The chain has TRBV2 and TRBJ2-7; 7 nucleotides match TRBD1. The CDR3 has 16 amino acids. J gave up 0 bases and V 3 bases, and 8 bases lay outside the gene matches. The germline gives CDR1 SNHLY, CDR2 FYNNEI. CDR3 region: CASSESGWDSSYEQYF. CDR3 DNA: TGTGCCAGCAGTGAGTCCGGATGGGACAGCTCCTACGAGCAGTACTTC.

V gene TRBV9 combines with J gene TRBJ2-3; a weak D match, TRBD1 (5 bases). Per the germline V gene, CDR1 is SGDLS and CDR2 is YYNGEE. V dropped 3 bases and J dropped 5 bases, with 13 bases sitting between them. CDR3 length: 14 amino acids. The CDR3 DNA is TGTGCCAGCAGCGCCTCAGGGTGGGAAGATACGCAGTATTTT. Its protein is CASSASGWEDTQYF.

The genes are TRBV29-1 and TRBJ2-2; 9 positions match TRBD1. Germline CDR1 and CDR2: SQVTM and ANQGSEA. The V and J ends lost 7 bases and 0 bases, in that order; junction bases with no gene match: 3. This CDR3 is built from 14 residues. The CDR3 is CSAWTGANTGELFF. CDR3 in DNA: TGCAGCGCTTGGACAGGGGCGAACACCGGGGAGCTGTTTTTT.

This CDR3 is CAWSVGGRGYTF. The CDR3 coding sequence is TGTGCCTGGAGTGTTGGAGGGCGAGGCTACACCTTC. The chain couples TRBV30 to TRBJ1-2; D unresolved. Trimming took off 0 bases at V and 8 bases at J, with 10 bases between the two ends. Germline CDR1 is GTSNPN and CDR2 is SVGIG (reference sequence). The CDR3 has 12 residues.

The V call is TRBV4-1, the J call TRBJ1-2; D is possibly TRBD1 (5 bases). The V end lost 6 bases, the J end lost 2 bases, and 16 bases lay between the germline ends. This CDR3 contains 15 residues. Germline V gene sequence: CDR1 MGHRA, CDR2 YSYEKL. This CDR3 is CASSLVVDSNYGYTF. The CDR3 DNA follows: TGCGCCAGCAGTCTCGTGGTTGACAGCAACTATGGCTACACCTTC.

This clone was recorded only once. The V call is TRBV5-1, the J call TRBJ1-3, with TRBD1 matching 7 bases. The CDR3 runs 14 residues. Losses at the gene ends were 4 bases for V and 2 bases for J; bases not matched to a gene: 3. Germline V gives CDR1 SGHRS, CDR2 YFSETQ. CDR3 nucleotides: TGCGCCAGCAGCCCAGGGGGAACTGGAAACACCATATATTTT. Amino acid sequence: CASSPGGTGNTIYF.

In DNA, the CDR3 is TGTGCCTGGACCTCAACAGGGCTGAACTACAATGAGCAGTTCTTC. It codes for CAWTSTGLNYNEQFF. The rearrangement uses TRBV30 and TRBJ2-1, with a possible D match to TRBD1 (6 bases). Germline CDR1 reads GTSNPN; CDR2 reads SVGIG (reference sequence). CDR3 length: 15 amino acids. V lost 4 bases, J lost 3 bases, and 16 bases lay in between.

The chain links TRBV29-1 to TRBJ1-2, with unresolved D. This CDR3 has 13 amino acids. CDR1 SQVTM and CDR2 ANQGSEA come from the germline V gene. Deletions cut 7 bases from V and 4 bases from J, with 16 bases between. CDR3 region: CSALAGISYGYTF. CDR3 DNA sequence: TGCAGCGCCCTAGCGGGAATATCCTATGGCTACACCTTC. Using reference TRBV29-1 and TRBJ1-2 for the parts outside the CDR3, the full variable domain is SAVISQKPSRDICQRGTSLTIQCQVDSQVTMMFWYRQQPGQSLTLIATANQGSEATYESGFVIDKFPISRPNLTFSTLTVSNMSPEDSSIYLCSALAGISYGYTFGSGTRLTVV.

The chain links TRBV28 to TRBJ1-1, with D unresolved. The CDR3 is made up of 17 amino acids. Between the trimmed V and J ends, which lost 1 base and 1 base, there was a span of 16 bases. The germline V gene encodes CDR1 MDHEN and CDR2 SYDVKM. DNA of the CDR3: TGTGCCAGCAGTTTATCGGGCAGGCCCCGGGGGAACACTGAAGCTTTCTTT. It specifies CASSLSGRPRGNTEAFF. The full variable domain, its missing parts supplied by reference TRBV28 and TRBJ1-1, is DVKVTQSSRYLVKRTGEKVFLECVQDMDHENMFWYRQDPGLGLRLIYFSYDVKMKEKGDIPEGYSVSREKKERFSLILESASTNQTSMYLCASSLSGRPRGNTEAFFGQGTRLTVV.

The chain joins TRBV2 to TRBJ1-5; 9 bases agree with TRBD1. V lost 4 bases to trimming and J lost 7 bases; unmatched junction nucleotides: 5. The germline CDR1 and CDR2 sequences are SNHLY and FYNNEI. CDR3 length equals 14 residues. The CDR3 is CASSAGTGTQPQHF. The CDR3 DNA is TGTGCCAGCAGTGCCGGGACAGGGACCCAGCCCCAGCATTTT.

This chain joins TRBV11-2 and TRBJ1-2, with 12 bases identical to TRBD1. J lost 6 bases, V lost 5 bases, and 4 bases had no gene match. The CDR3 loop spans 14 amino acids. Germline values: CDR1 SGHAT, CDR2 FQNNGV. CDR3 nucleotides: TGTGCCAGCAGCCTGGGACAGGGGGCGAATGGCTACACCTTC. It is translated as CASSLGQGANGYTF.

This clone is a singleton in its sample. This chain joins TRBV7-7 and TRBJ2-1, with a possible D match to TRBD1 (5 bases). CDR1 SSHAT and CDR2 FNYEAQ come from the germline V gene (reference sequence). V gave up 1 base and J gave up 6 bases, with 10 bases separating them. This CDR3 comprises 14 residues. Here the CDR3 DNA reads TGTGCCAGCAGCTTAGAGGGGCTAGTCAATGAGCAGTTCTTC. It yields the protein CASSLEGLVNEQFF.

The V gene is TRBV7-9, the J gene TRBJ1-1; the match to TRBD1 covers 8 bases. After removal of 5 bases from V and 4 bases from J, the junction contained 6 bases not matched to a gene. The V gene's germline CDR1 is SEHNR and CDR2 FQNEAQ (reference sequence). There are 14 residues in the CDR3. This chain's CDR3 is CASSAQGGGTEAFF. Written as DNA, the CDR3 is TGTGCCAGCAGCGCACAGGGGGGTGGCACTGAAGCTTTCTTT. The full variable domain, in which reference TRBV7-9 and TRBJ1-1 provide the parts outside the CDR3, is DTGVSQNPRHKITKRGQNVTFRCDPISEHNRLYWYRQTLGQGPEFLTYFQNEAQLEKSRLLSDRFSAERPKGSFSTLEIQRTEQGDSAMYLCASSAQGGGTEAFFGQGTRLTVV.

This clone came up a few times. The chain couples TRBV6-1 to TRBJ1-2; 8 bases agree with TRBD1. Germline-derived CDR1 and CDR2 are MNHNS and SASEGT. This CDR3 is built from 13 residues. After removal of 4 bases from V and 6 bases from J, the junction contained 4 bases not matched to a gene. CDR3: CASSGTGWNGYTF. DNA for the CDR3: TGTGCCAGCAGTGGGACAGGGTGGAATGGCTACACCTTC.

This chain links TRBV5-1 with TRBJ1-5; TRBD1 matches 8 bases. Germline-derived CDR1 and CDR2 are SGHRS and YFSETQ. The CDR3 contains 16 residues. The V and J ends lost 0 bases and 2 bases, in that order; junction bases with no gene match: 4. CDR3 sequence reads: CASSLAPTGGNQPQHF. The CDR3 nucleotides are TGCGCCAGCAGCTTGGCCCCGACAGGGGGCAATCAGCCCCAGCATTTT.

The V call is TRBV10-3, the J call TRBJ2-7, with 12 bases aligning to TRBD2. The V and J ends lost 4 bases and 4 bases, in that order; junction bases with no gene match: 5. The CDR3 length is 15 residues. Germline lookup yields CDR1 ENHRY and CDR2 SYGVKD. DNA for the CDR3: TGTGCCATCAGTGGGACTAGCGGGATATCGTACGAGCAGTACTTC. Its translation is CAISGTSGISYEQYF.

The chain recombines TRBV19 with TRBJ2-1; D might be TRBD2 (5 bases). The V gene lost 7 bases and the J gene lost 3 bases, with 13 bases spanning the gap. Per germline, CDR1 LNHDA and CDR2 SQIVND (reference sequence). CDR3 length: 14 residues. CDR3 sequence (DNA): TGTGCCAGTAATTTGGGGAGCGGCTACAATGAGCAGTTCTTC. Its translation is CASNLGSGYNEQFF.

The V call is TRBV29-1, the J call TRBJ2-2; a weak D match, TRBD1 (6 bases). Germline CDR1 reads SQVTM; CDR2 reads ANQGSEA. The V end was cut by 7 bases, the J end by 3 bases, with 12 bases between. This CDR3 is 13 amino acids long. The CDR3 is CSGNKGDTGELFF. CDR3 nucleotide sequence: TGCAGCGGGAATAAGGGGGACACCGGGGAGCTGTTTTTT.